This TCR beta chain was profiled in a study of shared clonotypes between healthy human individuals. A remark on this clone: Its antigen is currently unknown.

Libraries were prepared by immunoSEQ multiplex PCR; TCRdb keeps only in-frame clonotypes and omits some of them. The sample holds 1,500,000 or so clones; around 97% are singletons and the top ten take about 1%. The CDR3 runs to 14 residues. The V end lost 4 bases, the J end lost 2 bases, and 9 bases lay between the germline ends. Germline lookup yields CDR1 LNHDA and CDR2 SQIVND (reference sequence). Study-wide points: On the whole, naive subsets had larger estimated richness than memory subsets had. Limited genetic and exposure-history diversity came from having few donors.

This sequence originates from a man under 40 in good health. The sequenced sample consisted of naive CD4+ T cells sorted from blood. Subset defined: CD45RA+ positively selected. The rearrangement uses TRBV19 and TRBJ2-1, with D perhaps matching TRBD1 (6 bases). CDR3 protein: CASSSRDTYNEQFF. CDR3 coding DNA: TGTGCCAGTAGTAGCCGGGACACCTACAATGAGCAGTTCTTC.